The 32 T cell receptor beta chains presented below share a single source sample, sequenced in a study of control samples from healthy donors and cancer patients. The data were produced by immunoSEQ multiplex PCR, yet TCRdb's version contains in-frame clones alone and is incomplete. The table lists about 210,000 clones. Material: blood. The origin of the receptors is a young woman in good health.

This rearrangement joins TRBV5-1 to TRBJ1-3, with D possibly matching TRBD1 (6 bases). Germline V lookup: CDR1 SGHRS, CDR2 YFSETQ. This CDR3 has 14 residues. V dropped 3 bases and J dropped 4 bases, with 11 bases sitting between them. CDR3 amino acids: CASSWRDNGNTIYF. In nucleotides, the CDR3 is TGCGCCAGCAGCTGGAGGGACAACGGAAACACCATATATTTT.

The V gene is TRBV7-3, the J gene TRBJ1-2, with TRBD1 as a possible D gene (6 bases). This CDR3 contains 12 residues. Trimming stripped 5 bases from V and 7 bases from J, with 11 bases between. CDR1 is SGHTA and CDR2 is FQGTGA in the germline V gene. CDR3 sequence: CASSPQGGGYTF. The CDR3 DNA follows: TGTGCCAGCAGCCCCCAAGGGGGTGGCTACACCTTC.

The V gene is TRBV6-5, the J gene TRBJ1-2; tentatively, D is TRBD1 (5 bases). The CDR3 loop spans 14 amino acids. V lost 0 bases and J lost 8, with 13 bases in between. Per germline, CDR1 MNHEY and CDR2 SVGAGI. This CDR3 is CASSYSLAGFGYTF. The CDR3 DNA follows: TGTGCCAGCAGTTACTCGTTGGCAGGGTTCGGCTACACCTTC.

The V and J genes are TRBV3-1 (or the pseudogene TRBV3-2) and TRBJ1-1; perhaps TRBD1 as D (5 bases). CDR1 and CDR2 from the germline V gene are LGHDT and YNNKEL (reference sequence). This CDR3 has 15 amino acids. V shed 2 bases and J shed 1 base, with 11 bases lying between them. Here the CDR3 DNA reads TGTGCCAGCAGCCAATGGAGGGGAAAGAACACTGAAGCTTTCTTT. Its translation is CASSQWRGKNTEAFF.

The chain recombines TRBV6-2 or TRBV6-3 with TRBJ2-5; possible D gene TRBD1, 6 bases. The V and J ends lost 8 bases and 2 bases respectively, with 12 bases between them. The length of the CDR3 is 13 residues. Germline CDR1 reads MNHEY; CDR2 reads SVGEGT. In DNA, the CDR3 is TGTGCCAGCGGCCAAGGACAGCAAGAGACCCAGTACTTC. Its protein product is CASGQGQQETQYF.

The CDR3 region has the DNA TGTGCCAGCAGCCTGGGACGGACGGTAAGAGGCTACACCTTC. Its translation is CASSLGRTVRGYTF. V usage is TRBV5-6 and J usage is TRBJ1-2; D is perhaps TRBD1 (5 bases). This CDR3 has 14 amino acids. The germline V and J ends were trimmed by 4 bases and 8 bases, with 18 bases remaining between them. The V gene's germline CDR1 is SGHDT and CDR2 YYEEEE. The full variable domain, completed using reference TRBV5-6 and TRBJ1-2, is DAGVTQSPTHLIKTRGQQVTLRCSPKSGHDTVSWYQQALGQGPQFIFQYYEEEERQRGNFPDRFSGHQFPNYSSELNVNALLLGDSALYLCASSLGRTVRGYTFGSGTRLTVV.

The chain joins TRBV6-4 to TRBJ1-1; 8 bases are shared with TRBD1. After removal of 8 bases from V and 3 bases from J, the junction contained 5 bases not matched to a gene. CDR1 and CDR2 from the germline V gene are MRHNA and SNTAGT. CDR3 size: 13 residues. In DNA, the CDR3 is TGTGCCAGCGCGACAGGGGAGCACACTGAAGCTTTCTTT. Its protein product is CASATGEHTEAFF.

This chain links TRBV27 with TRBJ2-7; no clear D gene. V dropped 2 bases and J dropped 2 bases, with 13 bases sitting between them. The CDR3 sequence is 15 residues long. The V gene's germline CDR1 is MNHEY and CDR2 SMNVEV (reference sequence). This CDR3 reads CASSLELTSPYEQYF. The CDR3, as DNA: TGTGCCAGCAGTTTAGAACTAACCTCCCCCTACGAGCAGTACTTC.

The chain has TRBV3-1 (or the pseudogene TRBV3-2) and TRBJ1-6; TRBD1 matches at 7 bases. The germline V gene has CDR1 LGHDT and CDR2 YNNKEL (reference sequence). V dropped 2 bases and J dropped 7; count of bases not matched to a gene: 14. This CDR3 has 18 residues. The CDR3 coding sequence is TGTGCCAGCAGCCAATTCCTGTTTGCGGGACAGACCAATTCACCCCTCCACTTT. It is translated as CASSQFLFAGQTNSPLHF.

This chain links TRBV7-2 with TRBJ2-7; 10 bases map to TRBD2. The V segment lost 2 bases and the J segment 6 bases; nucleotides outside the gene matches: 7. This CDR3 has 15 amino acids. The germline V gene has CDR1 SGHTA and CDR2 FQGNSA. The CDR3 sequence is CASSLRSGGAPEQYF. The CDR3 DNA is TGTGCCAGCAGCTTAAGAAGCGGGGGGGCCCCCGAGCAGTACTTC.

V gene TRBV2 combines with J gene TRBJ1-2; the D is unclear. The germline V gene encodes CDR1 SNHLY and CDR2 FYNNEI. The CDR3 extends over 14 amino acids. Trimming stripped 2 bases from V and 6 bases from J, with 13 bases between. This CDR3 reads CASSESAQSNGYTF. The CDR3 coding sequence is TGTGCCAGCAGTGAAAGTGCGCAATCCAATGGCTACACCTTC.

The CDR3 DNA is TGTGCCAGCAGTTTATCCTTCGATGAGCAGTTCTTC. This codes for CASSLSFDEQFF. The chain combines TRBV27 with TRBJ2-1; the D is unclear. CDR1 and CDR2 (germline): MNHEY, SMNVEV (reference sequence). V lost 0 bases and J 8 bases, leaving 5 bases between the germline ends. This CDR3 is 12 amino acids long.

This chain joins TRBV6-5 and TRBJ2-7, with TRBD1 as a possible D gene (6 bases). The CDR3 has 12 amino acids. Trimming pared 5 bases from V and 4 bases from J, leaving 9 bases between. Germline-derived CDR1 and CDR2 are MNHEY and SVGAGI. CDR3 region: CASSRTGYEQYF. In DNA form, the CDR3 reads TGTGCCAGCAGTCGAACAGGGTACGAGCAGTACTTC.

The chain employs TRBV4-2 and TRBJ2-2, with 9 nucleotides matching TRBD1. After removal of 8 bases from V and 5 bases from J, the junction contained 6 bases not matched to a gene. CDR3 size: 14 residues. Germline V CDR1 and CDR2: LGHNA, YNFKEQ. The DNA for the CDR3 is TGTGCCAGCGGTCTCGGGACAGGGACCGGGGAGCTGTTTTTT. Protein: CASGLGTGTGELFF.

The chain recombines TRBV7-9 with TRBJ1-6; D call uncertain. CDR1 and CDR2 from the germline V gene are SEHNR and FQNEAQ (reference sequence). V was cut by 1 base and J by 7 bases, with 8 bases left in between. This CDR3 is 14 amino acids long. As DNA, the CDR3 is TGTGCCAGCAGCTTAGTACGGGTCAATTCACCCCTCCACTTT. This gives the protein CASSLVRVNSPLHF.

V usage is TRBV9 and J usage is TRBJ1-2, with 8 bases that match TRBD1. The CDR3 is 15 residues long. Germline-derived CDR1 and CDR2 are SGDLS and YYNGEE. The V gene end was trimmed by 0 bases and the J gene end by 5 bases; junction bases not matched to a gene: 6. CDR3 DNA: TGTGCCAGCAGCGTAGGGCAGGGGGCGCGGTATGGCTACACCTTC. It specifies CASSVGQGARYGYTF. The complete variable domain, with remaining parts taken from reference TRBV9 and TRBJ1-2, reads DSGVTQTPKHLITATGQRVTLRCSPRSGDLSVYWYQQSLDQGLQFLIQYYNGEERAKGNILERFSAQQFPDLHSELNLSSLELGDSALYFCASSVGQGARYGYTFGSGTRLTVV.

As to this clone: Distinct nucleotide sequences in the sample also encode this CDR3. This chain links TRBV5-1 with TRBJ2-7; unclear D gene. The CDR3 has 12 amino acids. In germline, CDR1 is SGHRS, CDR2 YFSETQ. V gave up 2 bases and J gave up 4 bases, with 7 bases separating them. CDR3 nucleotide sequence: TGCGCCAGCAGCTTAGACGGGTACGAGCAGTACTTC. Translation gives CASSLDGYEQYF.

The chain carries TRBV4-1 and TRBJ2-6; 9 bases align to TRBD1. CDR3 length: 16 residues. V was pared by 3 bases and J by 3 bases, with 3 bases of the junction left unmatched. Germline-derived CDR1 and CDR2 are MGHRA and YSYEKL. This chain's CDR3 is CASSQRDRDGANVLTF. The DNA for the CDR3 is TGCGCCAGCAGCCAGAGGGACAGGGATGGGGCCAACGTCCTGACTTTC.

This chain uses TRBV6-5 with TRBJ1-6, with 7 positions matching TRBD1. The CDR3 is 14 amino acids. After removal of 7 bases from V and 8 bases from J, the junction contained 8 bases not matched to a gene. Germline V lookup: CDR1 MNHEY, CDR2 SVGAGI. The DNA for the CDR3 is TGTGCCAGCAAGACGGGACAGCGACATTCACCCCTCCACTTT. Translating it yields CASKTGQRHSPLHF.

The chain combines TRBV14 with TRBJ1-6, with 8 bases matching TRBD1. The CDR3 extends over 13 amino acids. The trim removed 3 bases at V and 13 bases at J, leaving 5 bases unmatched. Looked up from germline, CDR1 is SGHDN and CDR2 is FVKESK. This CDR3 is CASSHRTGRPLHF. Here the CDR3 DNA reads TGTGCCAGCAGCCACCGGACAGGGAGGCCCCTCCACTTT.

The V gene is TRBV12-5, the J gene TRBJ2-7, with D tentatively TRBD1 (6 bases). V lost 6 bases and J lost 4, with 13 bases in between. From germline, CDR1 is LGHNT and CDR2 FRNRAP. The CDR3 extends over 13 amino acids. CDR3 sequence reads: CASGRGRAYEQYF. CDR3 DNA sequence: TGTGCTAGTGGCAGGGGCAGAGCTTACGAGCAGTACTTC.

This rearrangement joins TRBV19 to TRBJ2-3; 10 bases agree with TRBD1. Germline lookup yields CDR1 LNHDA and CDR2 SQIVND (reference sequence). The CDR3 extends over 13 amino acids. V lost 8 bases, J lost 5 bases, and 4 bases stayed unmatched. The CDR3 loop is CASGGQGGDTQYF. In nucleotides, the CDR3 is TGTGCCAGTGGTGGACAGGGGGGAGATACGCAGTATTTT.

V and J are TRBV19 and TRBJ1-1; perhaps TRBD1 as D (5 bases). CDR1 LNHDA and CDR2 SQIVND come from the germline V gene (reference sequence). V was clipped by 8 bases and J by 0 bases, with 13 bases between them. The CDR3 loop spans 14 amino acids. The chain's CDR3 is CASRTTGVNTEAFF. CDR3 in DNA: TGTGCCAGTCGAACGACGGGGGTGAACACTGAAGCTTTCTTT.

The chain combines TRBV28 with TRBJ2-7; 7 bases agree with TRBD1. Looked up from germline, CDR1 is MDHEN and CDR2 is SYDVKM. After removal of 5 bases from V and 3 bases from J, the junction contained 7 bases not matched to a gene. The CDR3 is 14 residues long. CDR3 coding DNA: TGTGCCAGCAGTCCGATATGGGACAGCTACGAGCAGTACTTC. It codes for CASSPIWDSYEQYF.

The chain joins TRBV18 to TRBJ2-2, with D hard to call. The CDR3 sequence is 17 residues long. CDR1 KGHSH and CDR2 LQKENI come from the germline V gene. V was trimmed by 3 bases and J by 2 bases, leaving 16 bases between them. The CDR3 region is CASSPTLAAYNTGELFF. CDR3 sequence (DNA): TGTGCCAGCTCACCGACCCTCGCGGCTTATAACACCGGGGAGCTGTTTTTT.

The gene calls are TRBV15 and TRBJ1-5; D gene uncertain. Germline CDR1 and CDR2: LNHNV and YYDKDF (reference sequence). V was pared by 3 bases and J by 6 bases, with 6 bases between. The CDR3 loop spans 12 amino acids. The CDR3 bases are TGTGCCACCAGCAGTCGTGCTCAGCCCCAGCATTTT. It specifies CATSSRAQPQHF. The variable domain in full, completed from reference TRBV15 and TRBJ1-5, reads DAMVIQNPRYQVTQFGKPVTLSCSQTLNHNVMYWYQQKSSQAPKLLFHYYDKDFNNEADTPDNFQSRRPNTSFCFLDIRSPGLGDTAMYLCATSSRAQPQHFGDGTRLSIL.

Comments on this clone: One end of the junction does not line up with germline, which may come from a read error. The rearrangement joins TRBV7-7 to TRBJ1-3, with D perhaps matching TRBD1 (6 bases). The CDR3 length is 15 residues. Germline V CDR1 and CDR2: SSHAT, FNYEAQ (reference sequence). This chain's CDR3 is CASSLGGQSGNTIYF. The CDR3 bases are TGTGCTAGCAGCTTGGGGGGCCAGTCTGGAAACACCATATATTTT.

This sequence joins TRBV4-3 and TRBJ2-7; weak D call: TRBD1 (6 bases). V shed 3 bases and J shed 1 base, with 10 bases lying between them. Germline-derived CDR1 and CDR2 are LGHNA and YSLEER. This CDR3 is built from 14 residues. In DNA form, the CDR3 reads TGCGCCAGCAGCCATTCCAGGGGTTCCTACGAGCAGTACTTC. Residues: CASSHSRGSYEQYF.

The chain joins TRBV5-1 to TRBJ2-3, with 8 bases that match TRBD1. The CDR3 has 21 residues. The V gene end was trimmed by 4 bases and the J gene end by 0 bases; junction bases not matched to a gene: 22. The germline CDR1 and CDR2 sequences are SGHRS and YFSETQ. The CDR3 sequence is CASSVLLSGTGVFSSTDTQYF. The CDR3 region has the DNA TGCGCCAGCAGCGTCTTGCTGTCCGGGACAGGCGTTTTTTCTAGCACAGATACGCAGTATTTT.

The V and J genes are TRBV6-4 and TRBJ2-1, with D unresolved. V lost 2 bases and J lost 7, with 9 bases in between. There are 13 residues in the CDR3. Germline values: CDR1 MRHNA, CDR2 SNTAGT. The CDR3 DNA reads as TGTGCCAGCAGTGACGGAGATACGAATGAGCAGTTCTTC. It translates to CASSDGDTNEQFF.

The V call is TRBV29-1, the J call TRBJ1-1; D is possibly TRBD1 (5 bases). Germline CDR1 and CDR2: SQVTM and ANQGSEA. CDR3 length equals 12 residues. V lost 5 bases and J lost 0, with 7 bases in between. The CDR3 nucleotides are TGCAGCGTTATGACAGTGAACACTGAAGCTTTCTTT. Its protein product is CSVMTVNTEAFF. The complete variable domain, with remaining parts taken from reference TRBV29-1 and TRBJ1-1, reads SAVISQKPSRDICQRGTSLTIQCQVDSQVTMMFWYRQQPGQSLTLIATANQGSEATYESGFVIDKFPISRPNLTFSTLTVSNMSPEDSSIYLCSVMTVNTEAFFGQGTRLTVV.

The V gene is TRBV10-2, the J gene TRBJ2-3; 9 bases are a match to TRBD2. The CDR3 runs to 16 residues. V shed 2 bases and J 4 bases; nucleotides not matched to a gene: 7. The V gene's germline CDR1 is WSHSY and CDR2 SAAADI. The CDR3 DNA sequence: TGCGCCAGCAGTGAGAAGCGGGGGGTAGGCGCAGATACGCAGTATTTT. Translated, it gives CASSEKRGVGADTQYF.